This TCR beta chain was sequenced for a study of cytomegalovirus exposure and HLA in healthy donors. The PCR contained 60 Vbeta and 13 Jbeta primers. The table came from immunoSEQ multiplex PCR; TCRdb's copy has only in-frame clones and leaves some out. The sample has tens of thousands of clones; over 70% are singletons. The CDR3 loop spans 15 amino acids. V shed 4 bases and J shed 0 bases, with 13 bases lying between them. CDR1 is SGDLS and CDR2 is YYNGEE in the germline V gene. The sample consisted of PBMCs. The V gene is TRBV9, the J gene TRBJ1-1; D is uncertain. The TCR comes from a man between 18 and 35 years old in good health and CMV-seronegative. In DNA, the CDR3 is TGTGCCAGCAGCCCCGAACATGTGATGAACACTGAAGCTTTCTTT. It codes for CASSPEHVMNTEAFF.